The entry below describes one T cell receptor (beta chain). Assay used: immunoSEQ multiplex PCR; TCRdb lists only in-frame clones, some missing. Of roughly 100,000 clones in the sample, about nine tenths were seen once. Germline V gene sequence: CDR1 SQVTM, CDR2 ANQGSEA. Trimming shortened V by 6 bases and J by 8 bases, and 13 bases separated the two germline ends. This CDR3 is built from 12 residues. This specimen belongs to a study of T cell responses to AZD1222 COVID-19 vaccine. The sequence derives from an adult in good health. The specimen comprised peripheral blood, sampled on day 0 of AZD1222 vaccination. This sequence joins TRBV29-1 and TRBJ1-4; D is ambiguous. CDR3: CSVSLSGEKLFF. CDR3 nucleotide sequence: TGCAGCGTCTCTCTCAGTGGGGAAAAACTGTTTTTT.